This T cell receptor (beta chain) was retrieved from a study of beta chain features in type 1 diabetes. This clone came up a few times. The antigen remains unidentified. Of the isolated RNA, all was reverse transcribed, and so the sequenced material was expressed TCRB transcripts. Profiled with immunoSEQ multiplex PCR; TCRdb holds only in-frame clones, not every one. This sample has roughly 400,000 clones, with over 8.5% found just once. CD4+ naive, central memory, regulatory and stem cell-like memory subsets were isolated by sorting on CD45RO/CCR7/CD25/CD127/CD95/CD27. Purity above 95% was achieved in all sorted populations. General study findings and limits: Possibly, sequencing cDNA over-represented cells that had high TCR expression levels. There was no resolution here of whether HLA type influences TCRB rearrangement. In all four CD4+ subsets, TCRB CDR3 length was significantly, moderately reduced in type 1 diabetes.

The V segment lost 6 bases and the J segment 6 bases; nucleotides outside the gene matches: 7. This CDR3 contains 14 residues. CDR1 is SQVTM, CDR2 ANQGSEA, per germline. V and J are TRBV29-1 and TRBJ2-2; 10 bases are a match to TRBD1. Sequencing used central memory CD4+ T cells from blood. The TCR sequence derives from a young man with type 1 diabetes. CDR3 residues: CSVREGTGAGELFF. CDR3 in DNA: TGCAGCGTAAGAGAGGGGACAGGGGCCGGGGAGCTGTTTTTT.